What follows describes a single TCR beta chain. Its antigen remains unidentified. CD4+ cells were split into CD45RA+ naive and CD45RA-negative memory subsets. Germline CDR1 and CDR2: SNHLY and FYNNEI. J was trimmed by 1 base and V by 5 bases; bases with no gene match: 7. The CDR3 is 16 amino acids. Source study methods: Sequence data from immunoSEQ were junction-only and lacked quality scores; consequently, filtering differed. TCRdb's copy holds only in-frame clones and misses some; the assay was immunoSEQ multiplex PCR. V, J and clone size were drawn from that table, and D and trimming were deduced from the DNA. In the table there are over 1.4 million clones, roughly 96% of which are singletons. The sample is drawn from a study of shared clonotypes between healthy human individuals. Study results and caveats: Naive subsets usually exceeded memory subsets in estimated richness.

Sequencing was carried out using naive CD4+ T cells sorted from blood. This sample's subset: CD45RA+ positively selected. The sequence derives from a man aged 25-45 years in good health. The V call is TRBV2, the J call TRBJ2-1, with 8 nucleotides matching TRBD2. The DNA for the CDR3 is TGTGCCAGCAGTTTTACAGCGGGAGTATCCTACAATGAGCAGTTCTTC. Its protein product is CASSFTAGVSYNEQFF.